This T cell receptor (beta chain) was identified in a study of T cells after yellow fever vaccination. Study-wide background: Preparation of fractions with low cell numbers was performed using SMART-Seq v4 Ultra Low Input.

The CDR3 spans 11 residues. Looked up from germline, CDR1 is WSHSY and CDR2 is SAAADI. V was cut by 3 bases and J by 8 bases, with 5 bases left in between. Study-wide findings and caveats: Booster samples showed a return of most primary-vaccination clones (around 96% CD4, about 88% CD8). A faster peak, day 5 versus 15, was reached by the weaker secondary response.

UMIs were added to TCR cDNA along with a universal primer site when it was made by 5'RACE template switching. TCRdb redid the calling of the 5' RACE reads with MiXCR, one entry per CDR3 protein. Among about 580,000 distinct CDR3 sequences listed, around a sixth were seen once. This clonotype showed up many times. The antigen is not known. The V gene is TRBV10-2, the J gene TRBJ2-1; D uncertain. The specimen comprised PBMCs, sampled about 5 days after the first yellow fever vaccination. The source of this sequence is a young man who received the YFV17D yellow fever vaccine. The CDR3 sequence: CASSDLYEQFF. The CDR3 DNA follows: TGCGCCAGCAGTGATTTATATGAGCAGTTCTTC.